This is a list of T cell receptor beta chains from one sample in a study of cytomegalovirus exposure and HLA in healthy donors. Here immunoSEQ multiplex PCR was the method, and the copy in TCRdb shows in-frame clones only, minus some. Here the sample spans around 94,000 clones, approximately 88% being singletons. Sequenced input: PBMCs. The receptor set was obtained from a man younger than 30 in good health and CMV-seronegative. CDR3s include the opening cysteine and the closing phenylalanine or tryptophan. A D gene is named only where the DNA matches it firmly. The size entry is marked missing in some rows and otherwise reads once, few, many or a size class.

V	D	size	J	DNA	CDR3
TRBV4-1	TRBD1	.	TRBJ1-1	TGCGCCAGCAGCCATGAATACCCGGGACAGGGAACTGAAGCTTTCTTT	CASSHEYPGQGTEAFF
TRBV7-2	TRBD2	.	TRBJ2-3	TGTGCCAGCAGCAGCTGGACTAGCCCCAACACAGATACGCAGTATTTT	CASSSWTSPNTDTQYF
TRBV5-1	TRBD2	.	TRBJ2-3	TGCGCCAGCAGCTTGGGGACTAGCGGGAGTACAGATACGCAGTATTTT	CASSLGTSGSTDTQYF
TRBV27	.	.	TRBJ1-4	TGTGCCAGCAGTTTTAGGAGGACTAATGAAAAACTGTTTTTT	CASSFRRTNEKLFF
TRBV4-3	.	.	TRBJ1-6	TGCGCCAGCAGCCAAGGACAGATCGTTTATAATTCACCCCTCCCCTTT	CASSQGQIVYNSPLPF
TRBV27	.	.	TRBJ1-2	TGTGCCAGCAGTTTAAATGTTCGGGGTGGCTACACCTTC	CASSLNVRGGYTF
TRBV2	TRBD2	.	TRBJ2-7	TGTGCCAGCAGTGCCCTCGTCGGGGCCTGGAGCGGGAGGGACGAGCAGTACTTC	CASSALVGAWSGRDEQYF
TRBV18	.	.	TRBJ2-7	TGTGCCAGCTCACCACCCCTTGGCGGGATAATGGGCGAGCAGTACTTC	CASSPPLGGIMGEQYF
TRBV7-9	.	.	TRBJ2-3	TGTGCCAGCAGCGCTAGGGCGACAGCAGTCTCTAGCACAGATACGCAGTATTTT	CASSARATAVSSTDTQYF
TRBV7-2	TRBD2	.	TRBJ2-1	TGTGCCAGCAGCTTAGGGGCTAGCGGGAGCCCCTTTTACAATGAGCAGTTCTTC	CASSLGASGSPFYNEQFF
TRBV30	.	.	TRBJ2-7	TGTGCCTGGAGTCCCGGGACTGTCACCTACGAGCAGTACTTC	CAWSPGTVTYEQYF
TRBV5-5	.	few	TRBJ1-5	TGTGCCAGCAGCTTCATGGGGGCCTGGCAGCCCCAGCATTTT	CASSFMGAWQPQHF
TRBV5-1	TRBD1	.	TRBJ1-4	TGCGCCAGCAGCTTGGTTGGCAGGGGGGATTTTAATGAAAAACTGTTTTTT	CASSLVGRGDFNEKLFF
TRBV19	.	.	TRBJ2-1	TGTGCCAGTAGTATCATAGCGGCCTACAATGAGCAGTTCTTC	CASSIIAAYNEQFF
TRBV19	.	once	TRBJ1-1	TGTGCCAGTAGCCATCTACGGGGCACTGAAGCTTTCTTT	CASSHLRGTEAFF
TRBV5-1	.	.	TRBJ1-4	TGCGCCAGCAGCTTGGCCCCCACTCCCGGAGCTAATGAAAAACTGTTTTTT	CASSLAPTPGANEKLFF
TRBV5-1	.	.	TRBJ2-1	TGCGCCAGCAGCTTGGGGCGGGATGTCTACAATGAGCAGTTCTTC	CASSLGRDVYNEQFF
TRBV5-4	.	.	TRBJ1-4	TGTGCCAGCAGCGTCGGAGGGGTAAATGAAAAACTGTTTTTT	CASSVGGVNEKLFF
TRBV7-3	TRBD1	.	TRBJ1-1	TGTGCCAGCAGCTTAAATCCGAGGGGGCGGAACACTGAAGCTTTCTTT	CASSLNPRGRNTEAFF
TRBV29-1	.	.	TRBJ2-7	TGCAGCGTTCGCCCATCCAGGGTGGATTGGGGCGAGCAGTACTTC	CSVRPSRVDWGEQYF
TRBV7-8	TRBD1	few	TRBJ2-2	TGTGCCAGCAGTTTTTGGACAACAGGGGGCAAGCACGGGGAGCTGTTTTTT	CASSFWTTGGKHGELFF
TRBV5-4	TRBD1	.	TRBJ2-3	TGTGCCAGCAGCCCCTGGGGACAGGGGGCAACAGATACGCAGTATTTT	CASSPWGQGATDTQYF
TRBV6-5	TRBD1	.	TRBJ2-7	TGTGCCAGCAGAGATGACAGGGGGAGCTACGAGCAGTACTTC	CASRDDRGSYEQYF
TRBV5-1	.	.	TRBJ2-1	TGCGCCAGCAGCTTAGGGGGCTACAATGAGCAGTTCTTC	CASSLGGYNEQFF
TRBV28	TRBD2	.	TRBJ2-1	TGTGCCAGCCGCGGGGGTTCCTACAATGAGCAGTTCTTC	CASRGGSYNEQFF
TRBV29-1	TRBD2	.	TRBJ2-1	TGCAGCGTTGATGTTCCCCCGGGACTAGGGGGTGAGCAGTTCTTC	CSVDVPPGLGGEQFF
TRBV7-3	.	.	TRBJ2-1	TGTGCCAGCAGCTTCCAGGGGAGGGGTGAGCAGTTCTTC	CASSFQGRGEQFF
TRBV7-3	.	.	TRBJ1-3	TGTGCCAGCAGCTTAATGGGGGGACCTGGAAACACCATATATTTT	CASSLMGGPGNTIYF
TRBV11-2	TRBD2	.	TRBJ2-7	TGTGCCAGCAGCTCATCTAGCGGGGGGTCCTACGAGCAGTACTTC	CASSSSSGGSYEQYF
TRBV6-6	.	once	TRBJ1-1	TGTGCCAGCAGCCTTGGGAGAGGGACTGAAGCTTTCTTT	CASSLGRGTEAFF
TRBV4-1	TRBD1	once	TRBJ1-3	TGCGCCAGCAGCCCGAGGGACAGCCCTGGAAACACCATATATTTT	CASSPRDSPGNTIYF
TRBV6-6	.	.	TRBJ1-3	TGTGCCAGCAGTTACGAGGGTATCTCTGGAAACACCATATATTTT	CASSYEGISGNTIYF
TRBV11-2	TRBD1	.	TRBJ1-5	TGTGCCAGCAGCTTGGGGGGACAGGGGAGAGGTAGCAATCAGCCCCAGCATTTT	CASSLGGQGRGSNQPQHF
TRBV4-1	.	.	TRBJ1-1	TGCGCCAGCAGCCAAGATCCGACAGGGAACACTGAAGCTTTCTTT	CASSQDPTGNTEAFF
TRBV29-1	.	few	TRBJ2-7	TGCAGCGCCATGCAGGGAACAGGAGAGCAGTACTTC	CSAMQGTGEQYF
TRBV5-5	.	.	TRBJ2-7	TGTGCCAGCAGCCTCACAGGGACCACCCACGAGCAGTACTTC	CASSLTGTTHEQYF
TRBV7-9	TRBD2	few	TRBJ2-7	TGTGCCAGCAGCTGGATAAGCGGGAACGAGCAGTACTTC	CASSWISGNEQYF
TRBV29-1	TRBD1	.	TRBJ1-1	TGCAGCGCTGGGACAGCGAACACTGAAGCTTTCTTT	CSAGTANTEAFF
TRBV5-1	TRBD1	.	TRBJ1-2	TGCGCCAGCAGTTCGGGACAGGGGAACTATGGCTACACCTTC	CASSSGQGNYGYTF
TRBV11-2	TRBD2	.	TRBJ2-3	TGTGCCAGCAGCCGCCGACTAGCGAAAAGCACAGATACGCAGTATTTT	CASSRRLAKSTDTQYF
TRBV12-5	TRBD1	.	TRBJ1-1	TGTGCTAGTGGTTTGGGACAGGGGGACACTGAAGCTTTCTTT	CASGLGQGDTEAFF
TRBV27	TRBD1	.	TRBJ1-4	TGTGCCAGCAGAACACAGGGACAGGGAGGTGAAAAACTGTTTTTT	CASRTQGQGGEKLFF
TRBV11-2	TRBD2	.	TRBJ2-1	TGTGCCAGCAGCCTATACCCGGGACTAGCGGACAATGAGCAGTTCTTC	CASSLYPGLADNEQFF
TRBV4-1	.	.	TRBJ2-4	TGCGCCAGCAGCCAAGCTCGTGCGGGTGGGGACATTCAGTACTTC	CASSQARAGGDIQYF
TRBV5-4	TRBD2	.	TRBJ2-2	TGTGCCAGCAGCTTGCAGCGGGGGACCGGGGAGCTGTTTTTT	CASSLQRGTGELFF
TRBV4-1	TRBD2	.	TRBJ2-7	TGCGCCAGCAGCCGGAGCTGGACTAGCGGGACGCACAACGAGCAGTACTTC	CASSRSWTSGTHNEQYF
TRBV30	TRBD2	.	TRBJ2-7	TGTGCCTGGAGTGTTAGTAGCGGGAGCTTCTACGAGCAGTGCTTC	CAWSVSSGSFYEQCF
TRBV11-2	TRBD2	.	TRBJ2-1	TGTGCCAGCAGCTGGCCACTTAGCGGGACGGGAATCAATGAGCAGTTCTTC	CASSWPLSGTGINEQFF
TRBV7-2	.	.	TRBJ2-5	TGTGCCAGCAGCTTAATAGCCCAAGAGACCCAGTACTTC	CASSLIAQETQYF
TRBV6-6	TRBD1	.	TRBJ1-2	TGTGCCAGCCAGAGCGTACAGGGGAGCGGTGGCTACACCTTC	CASQSVQGSGGYTF
TRBV2	.	.	TRBJ2-4	TGTGCCAGCACCCCAGGCCTGGCCCTCAGGAACATTCAGTACTTC	CASTPGLALRNIQYF
TRBV10-1	.	.	TRBJ2-7	TGCGCCAGCAGTCCTGGGACAACCTCCCGCTACGAGCAGTACTTC	CASSPGTTSRYEQYF
TRBV7-3	.	.	TRBJ2-2	TGTGCCAGCAGCCCCTGGACTCCGAACACCGGGGAGCTGTTTTTT	CASSPWTPNTGELFF
TRBV11-3	TRBD1	.	TRBJ1-1	TGTGCCAGCAGCTCGACAGGGAAGTCCACTGAAGCTTTCTTT	CASSSTGKSTEAFF
TRBV5-6	.	.	TRBJ1-2	TGTGCCAGCAGCTTGGTTACAGGCTACGCTAACTATGGCTACACCTTC	CASSLVTGYANYGYTF